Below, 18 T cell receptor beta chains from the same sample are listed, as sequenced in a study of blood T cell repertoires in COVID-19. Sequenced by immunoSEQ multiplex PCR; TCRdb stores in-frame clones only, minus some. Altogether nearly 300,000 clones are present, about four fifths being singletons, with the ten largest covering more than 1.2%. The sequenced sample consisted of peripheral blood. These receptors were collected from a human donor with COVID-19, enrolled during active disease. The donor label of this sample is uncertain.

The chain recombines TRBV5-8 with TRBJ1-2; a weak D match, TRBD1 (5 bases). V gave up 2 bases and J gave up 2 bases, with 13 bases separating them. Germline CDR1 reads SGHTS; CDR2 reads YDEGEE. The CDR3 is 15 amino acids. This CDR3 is CASSFLYQGNYGYTF. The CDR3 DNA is TGTGCCAGCAGCTTTTTGTACCAGGGAAACTATGGCTACACCTTC.

The CDR3 coding sequence is TGTGCCTGGAGTGTAGGGACAGGGGGCGTCTACGAGCAGTACTTC. Encoded protein: CAWSVGTGGVYEQYF. This chain joins TRBV30 and TRBJ2-7; 12 bases agree with TRBD1. The CDR3 has 15 amino acids. The trim removed 0 bases at V and 3 bases at J, leaving 3 bases unmatched. Germline assignment: CDR1 GTSNPN and CDR2 SVGIG (reference sequence). The full variable domain, its missing parts supplied by reference TRBV30 and TRBJ2-7, is SQTIHQWPATLVQPVGSPLSLECTVEGTSNPNLYWYRQAAGRGLQLLFYSVGIGQISSEVPQNLSASRPQDRQFILSSKKLLLSDSGFYLCAWSVGTGGVYEQYFGPGTRLTVT.

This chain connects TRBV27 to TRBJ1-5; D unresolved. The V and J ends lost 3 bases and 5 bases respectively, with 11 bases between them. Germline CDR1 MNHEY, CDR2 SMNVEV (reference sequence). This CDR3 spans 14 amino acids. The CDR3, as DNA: TGTGCCAGCAGTTTTTCAGGCCAACATCAGCCCCAGCATTTT. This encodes CASSFSGQHQPQHF.

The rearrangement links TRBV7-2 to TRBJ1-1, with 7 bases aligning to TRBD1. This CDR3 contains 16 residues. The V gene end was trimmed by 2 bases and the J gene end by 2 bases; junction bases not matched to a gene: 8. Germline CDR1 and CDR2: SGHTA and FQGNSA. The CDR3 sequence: CASSLTRTGDNTEAFF. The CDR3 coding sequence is TGTGCCAGCAGCTTAACCCGCACAGGGGACAACACTGAAGCTTTCTTT.

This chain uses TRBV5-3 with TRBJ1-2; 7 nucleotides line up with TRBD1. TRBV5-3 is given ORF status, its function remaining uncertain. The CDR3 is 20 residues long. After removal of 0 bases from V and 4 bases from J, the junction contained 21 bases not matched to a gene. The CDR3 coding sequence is TGTGCCAGAAGCTTGGAGGGAAGGTCGGGGCCGGGACAGACTTCCTATGGCTACACCTTC. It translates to CARSLEGRSGPGQTSYGYTF.

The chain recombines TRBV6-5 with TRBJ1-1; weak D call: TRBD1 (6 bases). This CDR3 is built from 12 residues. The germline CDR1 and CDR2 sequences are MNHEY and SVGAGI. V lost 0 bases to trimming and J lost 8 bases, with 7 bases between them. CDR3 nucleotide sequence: TGTGCCAGCAGTTACTCACAGGGAGAAGCTTTCTTT. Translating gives CASSYSQGEAFF.

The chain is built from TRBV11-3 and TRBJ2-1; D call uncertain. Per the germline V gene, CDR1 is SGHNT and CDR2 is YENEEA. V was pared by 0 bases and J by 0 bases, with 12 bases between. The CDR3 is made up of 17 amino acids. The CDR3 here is CASSLDHERPSYNEQFF. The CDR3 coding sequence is TGTGCCAGCAGCTTAGATCACGAGCGACCCTCCTACAATGAGCAGTTCTTC.

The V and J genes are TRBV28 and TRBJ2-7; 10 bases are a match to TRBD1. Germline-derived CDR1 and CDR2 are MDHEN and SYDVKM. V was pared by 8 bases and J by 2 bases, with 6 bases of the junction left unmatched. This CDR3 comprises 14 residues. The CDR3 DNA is TGTGCCAGCCGTTGGGGACAGGGGCCCTACGAGCAGTACTTC. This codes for CASRWGQGPYEQYF.

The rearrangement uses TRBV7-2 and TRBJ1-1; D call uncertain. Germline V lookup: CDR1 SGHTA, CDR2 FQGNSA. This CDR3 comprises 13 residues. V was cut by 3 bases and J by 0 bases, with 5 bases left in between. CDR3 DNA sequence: TGTGCCAGCAGCTTCTATTTGAACACTGAAGCTTTCTTT. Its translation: CASSFYLNTEAFF.

This CDR3 is CASSSRSGMKIWNEQFF. The CDR3 DNA reads as TGTGCCAGCAGCTCACGATCCGGGATGAAGATTTGGAATGAGCAGTTCTTC. The chain is built from TRBV7-8 and TRBJ2-1; D may be TRBD2 (5 bases). V lost 4 bases and J lost 7, with 23 bases in between. CDR3 length: 17 residues. Germline values: CDR1 SGHVS, CDR2 FQNEAQ.

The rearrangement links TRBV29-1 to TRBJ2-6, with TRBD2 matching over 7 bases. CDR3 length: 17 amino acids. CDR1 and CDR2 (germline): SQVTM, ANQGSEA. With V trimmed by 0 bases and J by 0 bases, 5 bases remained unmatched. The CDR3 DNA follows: TGCAGCGTTGAAGAGTATGGCGGGAGCTCTGGGGCCAACGTCCTGACTTTC. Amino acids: CSVEEYGGSSGANVLTF.

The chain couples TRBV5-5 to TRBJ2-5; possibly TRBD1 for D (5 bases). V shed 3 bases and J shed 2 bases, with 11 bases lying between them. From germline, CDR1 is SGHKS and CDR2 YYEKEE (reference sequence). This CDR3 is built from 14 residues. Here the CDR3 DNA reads TGTGCCAGCAGCTCCCTGACAGCACAAGAGACCCAGTACTTC. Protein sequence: CASSSLTAQETQYF.

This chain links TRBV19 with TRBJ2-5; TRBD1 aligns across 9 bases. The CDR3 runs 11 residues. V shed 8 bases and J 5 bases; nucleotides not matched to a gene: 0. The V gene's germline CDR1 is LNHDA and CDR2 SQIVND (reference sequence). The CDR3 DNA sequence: TGTGCCAGTGGACAGGGGGAGACCCAGTACTTC. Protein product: CASGQGETQYF. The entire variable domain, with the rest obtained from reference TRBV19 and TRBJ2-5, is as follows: DGGITQSPKYLFRKEGQNVTLSCEQNLNHDAMYWYRQDPGQGLRLIYYSQIVNDFQKGDIAEGYSVSREKKESFPLTVTSAQKNPTAFYLCASGQGETQYFGPGTRLLVL.

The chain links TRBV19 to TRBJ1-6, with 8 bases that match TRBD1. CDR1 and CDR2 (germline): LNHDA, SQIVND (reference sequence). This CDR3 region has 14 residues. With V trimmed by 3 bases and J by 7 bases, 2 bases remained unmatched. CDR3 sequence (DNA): TGTGCCAGTAGTATCGACAGGGGAAATTCACCCCTCCACTTT. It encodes CASSIDRGNSPLHF. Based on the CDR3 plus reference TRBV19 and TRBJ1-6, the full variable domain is DGGITQSPKYLFRKEGQNVTLSCEQNLNHDAMYWYRQDPGQGLRLIYYSQIVNDFQKGDIAEGYSVSREKKESFPLTVTSAQKNPTAFYLCASSIDRGNSPLHFGNGTRLTVT.

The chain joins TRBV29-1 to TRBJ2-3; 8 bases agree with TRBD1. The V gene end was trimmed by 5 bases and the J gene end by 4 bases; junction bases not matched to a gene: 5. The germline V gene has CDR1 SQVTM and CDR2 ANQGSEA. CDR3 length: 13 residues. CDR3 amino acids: CSVTRQGPDTQYF. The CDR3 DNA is TGCAGCGTTACGCGACAGGGGCCAGATACGCAGTATTTT.

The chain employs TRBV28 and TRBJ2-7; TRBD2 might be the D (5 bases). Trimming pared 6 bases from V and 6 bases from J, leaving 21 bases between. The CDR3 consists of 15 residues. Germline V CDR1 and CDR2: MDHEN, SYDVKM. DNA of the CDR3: TGTGCCAGCAGATTACCCGGGGTTGGGGTCTCCGAGCAGTACTTC. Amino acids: CASRLPGVGVSEQYF. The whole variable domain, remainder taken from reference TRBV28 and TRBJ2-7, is DVKVTQSSRYLVKRTGEKVFLECVQDMDHENMFWYRQDPGLGLRLIYFSYDVKMKEKGDIPEGYSVSREKKERFSLILESASTNQTSMYLCASRLPGVGVSEQYFGPGTRLTVT.

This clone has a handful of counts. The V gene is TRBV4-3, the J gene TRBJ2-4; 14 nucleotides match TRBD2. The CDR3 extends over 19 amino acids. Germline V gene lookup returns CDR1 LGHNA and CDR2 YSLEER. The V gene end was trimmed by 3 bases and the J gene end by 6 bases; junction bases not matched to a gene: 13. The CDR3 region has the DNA TGCGCCAGCAGCCACGAAACCGCCGGACTAGCGGGAGGTTCAAACATTCAGTACTTC. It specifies CASSHETAGLAGGSNIQYF.

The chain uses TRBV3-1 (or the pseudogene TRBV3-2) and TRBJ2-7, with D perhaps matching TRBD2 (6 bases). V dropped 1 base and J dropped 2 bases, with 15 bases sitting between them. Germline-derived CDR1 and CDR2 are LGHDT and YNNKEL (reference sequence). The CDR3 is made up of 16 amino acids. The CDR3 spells CASSQGGRERTYEQYF. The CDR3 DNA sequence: TGTGCCAGCAGCCAAGGGGGACGGGAGCGAACCTACGAGCAGTACTTC.